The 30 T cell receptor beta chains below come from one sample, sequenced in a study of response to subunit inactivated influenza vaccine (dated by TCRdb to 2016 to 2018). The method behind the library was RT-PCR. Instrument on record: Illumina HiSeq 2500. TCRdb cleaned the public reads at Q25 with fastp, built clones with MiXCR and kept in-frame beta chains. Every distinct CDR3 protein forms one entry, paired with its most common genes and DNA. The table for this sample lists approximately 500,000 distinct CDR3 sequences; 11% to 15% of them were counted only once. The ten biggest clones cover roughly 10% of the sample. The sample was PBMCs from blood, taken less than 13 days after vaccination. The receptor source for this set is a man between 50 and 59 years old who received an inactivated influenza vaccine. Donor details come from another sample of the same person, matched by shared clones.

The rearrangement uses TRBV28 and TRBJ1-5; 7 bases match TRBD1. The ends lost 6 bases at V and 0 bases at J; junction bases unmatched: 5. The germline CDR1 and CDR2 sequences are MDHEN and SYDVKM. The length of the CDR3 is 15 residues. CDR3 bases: TGTGCCAGCAGCAGACACAGGGGTAGCAATCAGCCCCAGCATTTT. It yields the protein CASSRHRGSNQPQHF.

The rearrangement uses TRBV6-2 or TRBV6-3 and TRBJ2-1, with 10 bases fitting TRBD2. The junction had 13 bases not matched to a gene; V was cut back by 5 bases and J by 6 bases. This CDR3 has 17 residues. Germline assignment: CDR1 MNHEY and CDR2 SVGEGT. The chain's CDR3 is CASSPTSGGALSNEQFF. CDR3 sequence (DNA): TGTGCCAGCAGTCCAACCAGCGGGGGGGCCCTTAGCAATGAGCAGTTCTTC.

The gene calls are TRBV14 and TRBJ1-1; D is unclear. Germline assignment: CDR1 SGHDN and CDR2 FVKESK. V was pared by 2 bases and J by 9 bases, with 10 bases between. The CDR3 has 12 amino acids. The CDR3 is CASSQLGSKAFF. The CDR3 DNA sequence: TGTGCCAGCAGCCAATTGGGGTCGAAAGCTTTCTTT.

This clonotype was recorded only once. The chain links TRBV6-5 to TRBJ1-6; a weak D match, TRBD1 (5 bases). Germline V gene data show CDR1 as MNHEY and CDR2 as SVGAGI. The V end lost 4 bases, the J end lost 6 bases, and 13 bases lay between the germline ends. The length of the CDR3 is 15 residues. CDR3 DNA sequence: TGTGCCAGCAGTTTAGAGGGACTAACTAATTCACCCCTCCACTTT. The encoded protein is CASSLEGLTNSPLHF.

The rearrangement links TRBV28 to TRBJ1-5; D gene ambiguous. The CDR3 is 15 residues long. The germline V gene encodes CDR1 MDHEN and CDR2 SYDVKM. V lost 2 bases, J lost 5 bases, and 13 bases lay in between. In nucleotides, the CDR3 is TGTGCCAGCAGTTTACGAGGGAGTCCTTATCAGCCCCAGCATTTT. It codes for CASSLRGSPYQPQHF.

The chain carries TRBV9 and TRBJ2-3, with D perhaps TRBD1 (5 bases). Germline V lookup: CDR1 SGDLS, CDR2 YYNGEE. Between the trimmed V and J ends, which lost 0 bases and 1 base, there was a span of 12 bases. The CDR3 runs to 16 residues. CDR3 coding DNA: TGTGCCAGCAGCGTAGATTCGGGCAGGGGCACAGATACGCAGTATTTT. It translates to CASSVDSGRGTDTQYF.

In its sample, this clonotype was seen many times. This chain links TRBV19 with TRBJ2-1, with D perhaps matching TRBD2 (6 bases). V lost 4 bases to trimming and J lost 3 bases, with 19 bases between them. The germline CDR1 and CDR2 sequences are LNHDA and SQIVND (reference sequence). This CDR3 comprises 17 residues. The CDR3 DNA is TGTGCCAGTAGTACTTCGGGACTCCCAGGGCTCTACAATGAGCAGTTCTTC. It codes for CASSTSGLPGLYNEQFF.

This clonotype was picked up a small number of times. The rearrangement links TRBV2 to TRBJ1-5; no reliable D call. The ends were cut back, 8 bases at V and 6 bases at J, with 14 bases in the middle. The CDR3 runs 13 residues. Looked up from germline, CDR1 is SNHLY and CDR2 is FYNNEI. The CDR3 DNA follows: TGTGCCAGCCAGACTCGGGTTACTCAGCCCCAGCATTTT. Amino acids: CASQTRVTQPQHF.

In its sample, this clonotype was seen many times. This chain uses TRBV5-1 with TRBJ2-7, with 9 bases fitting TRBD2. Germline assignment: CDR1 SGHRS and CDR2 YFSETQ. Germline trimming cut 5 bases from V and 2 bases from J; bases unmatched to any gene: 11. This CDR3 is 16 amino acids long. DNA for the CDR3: TGCGCCAGCAGTACCGGGACTAGCTCTCCGCCCTACGAGCAGTACTTC. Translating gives CASSTGTSSPPYEQYF.

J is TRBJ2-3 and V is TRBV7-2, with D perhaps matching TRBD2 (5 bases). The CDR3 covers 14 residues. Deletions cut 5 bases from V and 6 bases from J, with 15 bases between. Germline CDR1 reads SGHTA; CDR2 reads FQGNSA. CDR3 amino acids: CASSTQLGGDTQYF. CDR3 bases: TGTGCCAGCAGCACCCAACTAGGAGGTGATACGCAGTATTTT.

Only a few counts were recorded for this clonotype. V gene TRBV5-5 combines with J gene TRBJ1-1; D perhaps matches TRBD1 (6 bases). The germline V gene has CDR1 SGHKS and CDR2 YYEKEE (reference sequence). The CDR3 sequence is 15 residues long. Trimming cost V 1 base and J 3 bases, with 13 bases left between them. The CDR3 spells CASSLSRTADTEAFF. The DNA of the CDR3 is TGTGCCAGCAGCTTGTCTCGGACAGCCGACACTGAAGCTTTCTTT.

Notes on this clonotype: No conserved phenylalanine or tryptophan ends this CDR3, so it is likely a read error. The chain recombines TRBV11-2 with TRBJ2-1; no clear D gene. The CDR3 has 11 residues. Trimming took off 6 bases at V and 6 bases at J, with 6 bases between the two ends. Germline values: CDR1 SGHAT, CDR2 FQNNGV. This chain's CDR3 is CASRVLNEQFL. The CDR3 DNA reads TGTGCCAGCAGAGTCCTCAATGAGCAGTTCCTC.

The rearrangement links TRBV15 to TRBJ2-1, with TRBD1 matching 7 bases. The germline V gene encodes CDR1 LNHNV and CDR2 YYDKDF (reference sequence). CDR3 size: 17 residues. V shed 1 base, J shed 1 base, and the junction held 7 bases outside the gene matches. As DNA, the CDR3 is TGTGCCACCAGCAGAGCCCCGGGACAGAAGTCCTACAATGAGCAGTTCTTC. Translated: CATSRAPGQKSYNEQFF. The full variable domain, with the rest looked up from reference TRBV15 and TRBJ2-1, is DAMVIQNPRYQVTQFGKPVTLSCSQTLNHNVMYWYQQKSSQAPKLLFHYYDKDFNNEADTPDNFQSRRPNTSFCFLDIRSPGLGDTAMYLCATSRAPGQKSYNEQFFGPGTRLTVL.

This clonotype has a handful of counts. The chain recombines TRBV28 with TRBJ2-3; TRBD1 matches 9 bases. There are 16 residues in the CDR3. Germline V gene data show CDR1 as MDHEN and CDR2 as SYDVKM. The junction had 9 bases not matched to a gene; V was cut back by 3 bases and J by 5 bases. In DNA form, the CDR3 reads TGTGCCAGCAGTTTGTATGGGTGGACAGGGGAAGATACGCAGTATTTT. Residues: CASSLYGWTGEDTQYF.

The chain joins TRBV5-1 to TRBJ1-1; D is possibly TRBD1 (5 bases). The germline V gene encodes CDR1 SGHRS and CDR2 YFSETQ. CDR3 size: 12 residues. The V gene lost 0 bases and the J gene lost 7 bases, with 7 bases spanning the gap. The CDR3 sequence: CASSLEGDEAFF. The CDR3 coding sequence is TGCGCCAGCAGCTTGGAAGGGGATGAAGCTTTCTTT.

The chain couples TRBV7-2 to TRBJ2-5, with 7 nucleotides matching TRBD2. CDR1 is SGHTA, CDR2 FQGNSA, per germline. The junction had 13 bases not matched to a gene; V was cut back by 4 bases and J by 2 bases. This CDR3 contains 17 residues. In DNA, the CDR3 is TGTGCCAGCAGCTCATTGGGGGGGAGCACCCCTCAAGAGACCCAGTACTTC. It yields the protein CASSSLGGSTPQETQYF.

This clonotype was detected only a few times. CDR3: CSARDGQGGTEAFF. In nucleotides, the CDR3 is TGCAGTGCTAGAGATGGGCAGGGAGGGACTGAAGCTTTCTTT. V is TRBV20-1 and J is TRBJ1-1; TRBD1 might be the D (5 bases). V lost 0 bases and J lost 5, with 13 bases in between. Germline CDR1 reads DFQATT; CDR2 reads SNEGSKA (reference sequence). This CDR3 contains 14 residues.

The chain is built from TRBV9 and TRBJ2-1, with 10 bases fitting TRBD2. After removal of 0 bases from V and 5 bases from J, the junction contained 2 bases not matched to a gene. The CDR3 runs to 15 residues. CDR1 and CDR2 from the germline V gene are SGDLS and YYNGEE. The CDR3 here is CASSVGTSGNNEQFF. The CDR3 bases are TGTGCCAGCAGCGTAGGTACTAGCGGGAACAATGAGCAGTTCTTC.

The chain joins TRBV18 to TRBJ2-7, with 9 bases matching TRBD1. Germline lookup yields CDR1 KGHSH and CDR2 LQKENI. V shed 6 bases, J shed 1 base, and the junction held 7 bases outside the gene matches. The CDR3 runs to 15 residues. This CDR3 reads CASSHRGLTSYEQYF. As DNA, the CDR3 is TGTGCCAGCTCGCACAGGGGGCTTACGTCCTACGAGCAGTACTTC.

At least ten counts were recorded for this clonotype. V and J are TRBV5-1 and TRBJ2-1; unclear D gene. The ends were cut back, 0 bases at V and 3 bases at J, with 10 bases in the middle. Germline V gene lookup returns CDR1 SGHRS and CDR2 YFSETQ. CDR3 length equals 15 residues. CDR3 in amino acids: CASSLVSGDYNEQFF. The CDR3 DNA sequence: TGCGCCAGCAGCTTGGTGTCAGGCGACTACAATGAGCAGTTCTTC.

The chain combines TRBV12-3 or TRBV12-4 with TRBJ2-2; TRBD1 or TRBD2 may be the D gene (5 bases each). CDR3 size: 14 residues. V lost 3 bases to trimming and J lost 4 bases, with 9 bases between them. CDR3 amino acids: CASSFWDRTGELFF. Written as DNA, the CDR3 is TGTGCCAGCAGTTTCTGGGACCGCACCGGGGAGCTGTTTTTT.

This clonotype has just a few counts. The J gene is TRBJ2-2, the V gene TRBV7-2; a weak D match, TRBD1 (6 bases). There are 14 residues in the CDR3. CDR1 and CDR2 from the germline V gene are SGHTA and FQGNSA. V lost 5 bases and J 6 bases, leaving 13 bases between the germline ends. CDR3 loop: CASSTHGGAGELFF. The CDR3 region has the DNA TGTGCCAGCAGCACACATGGGGGCGCCGGGGAGCTGTTTTTT.

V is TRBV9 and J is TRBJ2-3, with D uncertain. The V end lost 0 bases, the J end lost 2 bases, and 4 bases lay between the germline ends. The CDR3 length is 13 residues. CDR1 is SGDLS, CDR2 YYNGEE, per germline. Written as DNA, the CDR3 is TGTGCCAGCAGCGTAGTGGACACAGATACGCAGTATTTT. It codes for CASSVVDTDTQYF.

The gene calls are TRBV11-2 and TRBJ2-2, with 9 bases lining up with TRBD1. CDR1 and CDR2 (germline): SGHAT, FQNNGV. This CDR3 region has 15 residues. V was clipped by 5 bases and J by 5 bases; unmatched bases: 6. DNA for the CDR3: TGTGCCAGCAGCCGGGACAGGGTGGTGACCGGGGAGCTGTTTTTT. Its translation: CASSRDRVVTGELFF.

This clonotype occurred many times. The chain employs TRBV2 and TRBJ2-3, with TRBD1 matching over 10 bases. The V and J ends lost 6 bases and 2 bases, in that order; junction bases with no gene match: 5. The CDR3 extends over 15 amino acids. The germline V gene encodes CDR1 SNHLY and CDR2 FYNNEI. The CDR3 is CASSEGQGNTDTQYF. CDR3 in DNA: TGTGCCAGCAGCGAGGGACAGGGGAACACAGATACGCAGTATTTT.

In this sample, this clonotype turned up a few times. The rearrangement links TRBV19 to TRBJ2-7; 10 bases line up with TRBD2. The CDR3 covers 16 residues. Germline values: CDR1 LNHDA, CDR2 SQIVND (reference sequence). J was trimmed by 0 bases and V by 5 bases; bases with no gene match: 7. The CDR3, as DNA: TGTGCCAGTAGTTACGGACTAGCGGCAAACTCCTACGAGCAGTACTTC. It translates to CASSYGLAANSYEQYF.

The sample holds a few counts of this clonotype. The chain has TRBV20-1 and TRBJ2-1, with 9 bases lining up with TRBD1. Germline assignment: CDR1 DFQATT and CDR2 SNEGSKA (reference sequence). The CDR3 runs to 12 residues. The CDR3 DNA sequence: TGCACCCTGGACAGGGGAAACAATGAGCAGTTCTTC. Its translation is CTLDRGNNEQFF.

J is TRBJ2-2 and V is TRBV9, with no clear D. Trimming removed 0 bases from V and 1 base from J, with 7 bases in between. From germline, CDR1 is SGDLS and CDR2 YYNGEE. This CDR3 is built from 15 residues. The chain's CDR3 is CASSVGLENTGELFF. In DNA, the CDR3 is TGTGCCAGCAGCGTAGGTCTTGAGAACACCGGGGAGCTGTTTTTT.

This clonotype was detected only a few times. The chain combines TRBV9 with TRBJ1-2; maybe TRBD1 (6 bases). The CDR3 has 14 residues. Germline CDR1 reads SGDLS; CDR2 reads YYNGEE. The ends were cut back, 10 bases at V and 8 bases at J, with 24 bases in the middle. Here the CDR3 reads CAGGGVALGRGYTF. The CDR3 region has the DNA TGTGCCGGAGGGGGGGTGGCGTTGGGGCGAGGCTACACCTTC.

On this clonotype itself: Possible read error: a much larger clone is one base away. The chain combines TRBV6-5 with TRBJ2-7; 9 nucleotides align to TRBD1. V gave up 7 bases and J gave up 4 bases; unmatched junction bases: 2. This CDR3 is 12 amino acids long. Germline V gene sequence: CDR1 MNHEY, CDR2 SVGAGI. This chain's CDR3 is CASIGTGYEQYF. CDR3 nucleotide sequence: TGTGCCAGCATCGGGACAGGGTACGAGCAGTACTTC.